This TCR beta chain was sequenced in a study of CD8+CD57+ T cells in acquired aplastic anemia. The study profiled TCR beta VDJ and CDR3 using genomic DNA as template. Each CDR3 protein gets one entry after TCRdb re-called the reads with MiXCR. This table has around 200,000 distinct CDR3 sequences, roughly 53% appearing once. Patients chosen for sequencing had shown CD8+CD57+ cell expansion by flow cytometry. Sample: sorted CD4+, CD8+, or CD8+CD57+ T cells (not recorded which) from PBMCs. The TCR was taken from a human donor with aplastic anemia.

CDR3 region: CASSPPTGEGYGYTF. The CDR3 bases are TGTGCCAGCAGCCCCCCGACAGGTGAGGGGTATGGCTACACCTTC. The V and J genes are TRBV3-1 and TRBJ1-2; TRBD1 might be the D (6 bases). This CDR3 comprises 15 residues. With 4 bases removed from V and 5 bases from J, the gap between germline ends came to 17 bases. The germline V gene has CDR1 LGHDT and CDR2 YNNKEL (reference sequence). Using reference TRBV3-1 and TRBJ1-2 for the parts outside the CDR3, the full variable domain is DTAVSQTPKYLVTQMGNDKSIKCEQNLGHDTMYWYKQDSKKFLKIMFSYNNKELIINETVPNRFSPKSPDKAHLNLHINSLELGDSAVYFCASSPPTGEGYGYTFGSGTRLTVV.